This T cell receptor (beta chain) was documented in a study of molecular identifiers for immune sequencing clone quantification. Germline V gene sequence: CDR1 SGHVS, CDR2 FNYEAQ. The CDR3 consists of 16 residues. Notes on this clonotype: Germline and junction disagree at one end, which may indicate a read error.

TCRdb independently ran MiXCR on the PCR reads; one entry per CDR3 protein. The sample consists of about half a million distinct CDR3 sequences, about 25% of them appearing once. The receptor was derived from a human donor in good health. Some libraries in this study had Jurkat cell RNA spiked in. The chain couples TRBV7-6 to TRBJ2-1; 10 nucleotides agree with TRBD2. The sequencing sample was made of naive CD8+ T cells from blood, with Jurkat cell RNA spiked in. Described subset: FACS-sorted CD8+CD4-CCR7+CD45RA+ naive T cells. As DNA, the CDR3 is TGTGCCAGCAGCTTAGCGTCACTAGCGGGACTCAATGAGCTGTTCTTC. Translated, it gives CASSLASLAGLNELFF.